This T cell receptor beta chain was retrieved from a study of human thymus T cells. Findings and caveats of the study: Thymic and blood repertoires seemed to favor certain V and J genes.

Donation was from healthy Finnish infants who were having corrective surgery that addressed congenital heart defects. Only four of the eight donors provided a roughly 0.45-1 mL blood sample. Blood DNA came from all available leukocytes, not a fixed cell number. As to this clone: Its antigen is unknown.

The table came from immunoSEQ multiplex PCR; TCRdb's copy has only in-frame clones and leaves some out. The sample lists under 70,000 clones, 94% occurring once. The TCR was taken from a boy under three years old with a congenital heart defect but otherwise immunologically healthy. The sequencing input was blood.

The CDR3 DNA reads as TGCAGCGTTGTCATCCCAACTTTCTCTGGAAACACCATATATTTT. Translating gives CSVVIPTFSGNTIYF. The V call is TRBV29-1, the J call TRBJ1-3; no clear D gene. Trimming left V 4 bases short and J 0 bases short, with 13 bases between. The CDR3 covers 15 residues. Germline assignment: CDR1 SQVTM and CDR2 ANQGSEA.